The 32 T cell receptor beta chains below come from one sample, sequenced in a study of cytomegalovirus exposure and HLA in healthy donors. 60 Vbeta and 13 Jbeta primers were used in PCR. Data came from immunoSEQ multiplex PCR; TCRdb stores just in-frame clones and leaves some out. The data hold about 180,000 clones, with roughly 83% observed a single time. Sequenced input: PBMCs. The receptors stem from a boy aged 2 to 10 in good health and CMV-seronegative.

The J gene is TRBJ2-3, the V gene TRBV4-3; 9 bases match TRBD2. The CDR3 spans 19 residues. CDR1 and CDR2 from the germline V gene are LGHNA and YSLEER. V shed 0 bases, J shed 3 bases, and the junction held 13 bases outside the gene matches. The CDR3 loop is CASSQDGPAGGPRTDTQYF. CDR3 DNA sequence: TGCGCCAGCAGCCAAGATGGCCCAGCGGGAGGTCCCAGAACAGATACGCAGTATTTT.

The gene calls are TRBV12-5 and TRBJ1-1, with D perhaps TRBD1 (6 bases). Trimming removed 3 bases from V and 5 bases from J, with 13 bases in between. Germline V gives CDR1 LGHNT, CDR2 FRNRAP. This CDR3 spans 14 amino acids. The CDR3 region has the DNA TGTGCTAGTGGTTTTAGGGAGGGGGAGACTGAAGCTTTCTTT. Translation gives CASGFREGETEAFF.

This chain connects TRBV9 to TRBJ2-1, with TRBD2 identical over 7 bases. Germline V gene lookup returns CDR1 SGDLS and CDR2 YYNGEE. Trimming took 4 bases from V and 8 from J; bases not matched to a gene: 6. The CDR3 has 13 amino acids. DNA of the CDR3: TGTGCCAGCAGCTCGCGACTAGCAGATGAGCAGTTCTTC. This sequence encodes CASSSRLADEQFF.

The rearrangement links TRBV2 to TRBJ1-1; 7 bases line up with TRBD1. The CDR3 runs 12 residues. Germline V lookup: CDR1 SNHLY, CDR2 FYNNEI. With V trimmed by 9 bases and J by 2 bases, 3 bases remained unmatched. CDR3 amino acids: CARGQPNTEAFF. As DNA, the CDR3 is TGTGCCAGGGGACAGCCTAACACTGAAGCTTTCTTT.

The gene calls are TRBV2 and TRBJ2-3, with 13 positions matching TRBD2. Germline V gives CDR1 SNHLY, CDR2 FYNNEI. Trimming cost V 6 bases and J 0 bases; bases outside gene matches: 3. CDR3 size: 16 residues. The CDR3 spells CASSGTSGVSTDTQYF. CDR3 sequence (DNA): TGTGCCAGCAGCGGGACTAGCGGGGTTAGCACAGATACGCAGTATTTT.

Only a few counts were recorded for this clone. The CDR3 region is CASSLIASTGELFF. CDR3 nucleotide sequence: TGTGCCAGCAGCTTAATAGCCTCGACCGGGGAGCTGTTTTTT. V usage is TRBV7-2 and J usage is TRBJ2-2; D is undetermined. The CDR3 extends over 14 amino acids. Trimming removed 2 bases from V and 5 bases from J, with 9 bases in between. Germline CDR1 and CDR2: SGHTA and FQGNSA.

The V and J genes are TRBV27 and TRBJ1-5; D is unresolved. V lost 0 bases to trimming and J lost 0 bases, with 6 bases between them. The CDR3 has 15 amino acids. Germline V gene lookup returns CDR1 MNHEY and CDR2 SMNVEV (reference sequence). The CDR3 bases are TGTGCCAGCAGTTTATCGGCAGATAGCAATCAGCCCCAGCATTTT. This translates into CASSLSADSNQPQHF.

In DNA, the CDR3 is TGCGCCAGCAGCCAACCATGGGACTTAACCACCGGGGAGCTGTTTTTT. Protein: CASSQPWDLTTGELFF. The chain employs TRBV4-1 and TRBJ2-2, with D possibly matching TRBD2 (6 bases). In germline, CDR1 is MGHRA, CDR2 YSYEKL. The CDR3 consists of 16 residues. Trimming left V 2 bases short and J 4 bases short, with 14 bases between.

The V gene is TRBV7-9, the J gene TRBJ2-1; 8 nucleotides align to TRBD2. Germline V gives CDR1 SEHNR, CDR2 FQNEAQ (reference sequence). There are 14 residues in the CDR3. The ends lost 11 bases at V and 7 bases at J; junction bases unmatched: 13. The CDR3 nucleotides are TGTGCCGGCCAACTAGCGGAGGGGTGGAATGAGCAGTTCTTC. It specifies CAGQLAEGWNEQFF.

This clone was seen just once. The J gene is TRBJ1-5, the V gene TRBV6-1; the match to TRBD1 covers 7 bases. With 4 bases clipped from V and 3 bases from J, the junction kept 9 bases outside the gene matches. This CDR3 has 16 residues. Per germline, CDR1 MNHNS and CDR2 SASEGT. The CDR3 loop reads CASSGPGGGNNQPQHF. The CDR3 nucleotides are TGTGCCAGCAGTGGACCGGGAGGGGGCAACAATCAGCCCCAGCATTTT.

The chain has TRBV7-9 and TRBJ1-6, with TRBD1 identical over 8 bases. The CDR3 totals 15 residues. The V and J ends lost 5 bases and 7 bases, in that order; junction bases with no gene match: 7. CDR1 is SEHNR and CDR2 is FQNEAQ in the germline V gene (reference sequence). The CDR3 nucleotides are TGTGCCAGCAGCAAGACAGGGGAGTGGAATTCACCCCTCCACTTT. It translates to CASSKTGEWNSPLHF.

V and J are TRBV5-1 and TRBJ2-7, with 9 bases identical to TRBD2. V gave up 1 base and J gave up 5 bases; unmatched junction bases: 4. CDR1 is SGHRS and CDR2 is YFSETQ in the germline V gene. This CDR3 contains 14 residues. The CDR3 loop is CASSLSASGNEQYF. In DNA form, the CDR3 reads TGCGCCAGCAGCTTGTCGGCTAGCGGGAACGAGCAGTACTTC.

This clone was found once. The chain links TRBV19 to TRBJ2-1; D remains ambiguous. Germline lookup yields CDR1 LNHDA and CDR2 SQIVND (reference sequence). The ends were cut back, 1 base at V and 7 bases at J, with 5 bases in the middle. This CDR3 spans 12 amino acids. The DNA for the CDR3 is TGTGCCAGTAGTATAGGTATTAATGAGCAGTTCTTC. This gives the protein CASSIGINEQFF. Together with reference TRBV19 and TRBJ2-1, the CDR3 gives the full variable domain: DGGITQSPKYLFRKEGQNVTLSCEQNLNHDAMYWYRQDPGQGLRLIYYSQIVNDFQKGDIAEGYSVSREKKESFPLTVTSAQKNPTAFYLCASSIGINEQFFGPGTRLTVL.

The sample holds a few counts of this clone. The V call is TRBV6-5, the J call TRBJ2-7, with D uncertain. CDR3 size: 13 residues. The V end lost 5 bases, the J end lost 4 bases, and 12 bases lay between the germline ends. Germline V gene sequence: CDR1 MNHEY, CDR2 SVGAGI. In nucleotides, the CDR3 is TGTGCCAGCAGTACCACTGAGCTGTACGAGCAGTACTTC. Its translation is CASSTTELYEQYF.

This clone was recorded a few times. The gene calls are TRBV6-6 and TRBJ2-3, with TRBD1 identical over 8 bases. This CDR3 has 15 amino acids. J was trimmed by 2 bases and V by 6 bases; bases with no gene match: 7. Germline V gives CDR1 MNHNY, CDR2 SVGAGI (reference sequence). This chain's CDR3 is CASRPGQEYTDTQYF. In DNA, the CDR3 is TGTGCCAGCAGACCGGGACAGGAGTACACAGATACGCAGTATTTT.

The chain joins TRBV4-2 to TRBJ1-5; D is uncertain. The CDR3 runs 16 residues. CDR1 is LGHNA, CDR2 YNFKEQ, per germline. The V end lost 2 bases, the J end lost 3 bases, and 14 bases lay between the germline ends. This chain's CDR3 is CASSQSASSNNQPQHF. CDR3 sequence (DNA): TGTGCCAGCAGCCAAAGCGCCTCGAGTAACAATCAGCCCCAGCATTTT.

The chain couples TRBV9 to TRBJ1-3; 8 nucleotides agree with TRBD1. The CDR3 is 16 residues long. Germline trimming cut 4 bases from V and 0 bases from J; bases unmatched to any gene: 6. Germline values: CDR1 SGDLS, CDR2 YYNGEE. CDR3 residues: CASSPRGPPSGNTIYF. In DNA form, the CDR3 reads TGTGCCAGCAGCCCCAGGGGGCCGCCCTCTGGAAACACCATATATTTT.

This chain connects TRBV29-1 to TRBJ2-2; 9 bases are a match to TRBD2. J gave up 6 bases and V 7 bases, and 9 bases lay outside the gene matches. CDR1 is SQVTM, CDR2 ANQGSEA, per germline. This CDR3 comprises 14 residues. Here the CDR3 reads CSATAGGGSGELFF. CDR3 DNA sequence: TGCAGCGCCACAGCGGGAGGAGGGTCCGGGGAGCTGTTTTTT.

This sequence joins TRBV5-1 and TRBJ2-5, with 7 bases identical to TRBD2. The germline CDR1 and CDR2 sequences are SGHRS and YFSETQ. V lost 2 bases, J lost 3 bases, and 10 bases stayed unmatched. This CDR3 spans 16 amino acids. DNA of the CDR3: TGCGCCAGCAGCTTAGTAGCGGGCGGTCCCGAAGAGACCCAGTACTTC. Amino acids: CASSLVAGGPEETQYF.

The chain employs TRBV29-1 and TRBJ1-2, with a possible D match to TRBD1 (6 bases). The germline gives CDR1 SQVTM, CDR2 ANQGSEA. The CDR3 contains 13 residues. The V end lost 0 bases, the J end lost 2 bases, and 7 bases lay between the germline ends. The CDR3 nucleotides are TGCAGCGTTGAAGATCAGGGGAACTATGGCTACACCTTC. It encodes CSVEDQGNYGYTF.

The V gene is TRBV7-9, the J gene TRBJ1-1; no firm D call. Germline lookup yields CDR1 SEHNR and CDR2 FQNEAQ (reference sequence). Trimming took 1 base from V and 7 from J, leaving 7 bases between them. The CDR3 length is 12 residues. CDR3 loop: CASSLEQLEAFF. Written as DNA, the CDR3 is TGTGCCAGCAGCTTAGAACAGCTTGAAGCTTTCTTT.

The rearrangement joins TRBV5-1 to TRBJ2-7, with D tentatively TRBD1 (6 bases). This CDR3 spans 12 amino acids. CDR1 is SGHRS and CDR2 is YFSETQ in the germline V gene. The CDR3 reads CASSSVMGKGGV. The CDR3, as DNA: TGCGCCAGCAGTTCTGTGATGGGGAAAGGGGGAGTC.

The chain uses TRBV5-1 and TRBJ2-3, with TRBD1 matching over 7 bases. This CDR3 comprises 14 residues. The V gene's germline CDR1 is SGHRS and CDR2 YFSETQ. V shed 9 bases and J 3 bases; nucleotides not matched to a gene: 10. The CDR3 sequence is CATQRQGTTDTQYF. The CDR3 DNA is TGCGCCACGCAAAGACAGGGCACGACAGATACGCAGTATTTT.

This clone was seen only once. This chain joins TRBV5-1 and TRBJ1-1; 11 bases match TRBD1. Germline CDR1 is SGHRS and CDR2 is YFSETQ. The CDR3 has 15 residues. V lost 4 bases and J lost 6; bases outside the gene matches: 8. CDR3 sequence: CASSPALGQGAEAFF. CDR3 nucleotide sequence: TGCGCCAGCAGCCCGGCCCTGGGACAGGGGGCTGAAGCTTTCTTT.

The genes are TRBV2 and TRBJ1-3; D gene ambiguous. The length of the CDR3 is 14 residues. V lost 2 bases to trimming and J lost 0 bases, with 5 bases between them. Germline loops: CDR1 SNHLY, CDR2 FYNNEI. CDR3 region: CASSENYSGNTIYF. In DNA, the CDR3 is TGTGCCAGCAGTGAAAACTACTCTGGAAACACCATATATTTT.

The chain uses TRBV7-2 and TRBJ2-1; the match to TRBD2 covers 7 bases. The V gene end was trimmed by 1 base and the J gene end by 13 bases; junction bases not matched to a gene: 10. Looked up from germline, CDR1 is SGHTA and CDR2 is FQGNSA. The CDR3 covers 14 residues. CDR3 in DNA: TGTGCCAGCAGCTTAGAAGGGTCCAGCGGGACTCAGTTCTTC. Protein sequence: CASSLEGSSGTQFF.

The V gene is TRBV2, the J gene TRBJ1-6, with TRBD1 matching 9 bases. In germline, CDR1 is SNHLY, CDR2 FYNNEI. Trimming removed 2 bases from V and 6 bases from J; junction bases left unmatched: 11. This CDR3 has 18 amino acids. CDR3 in amino acids: CASSERVGGTGSNSPLHF. The CDR3 coding sequence is TGTGCCAGCAGTGAAAGAGTTGGTGGGACAGGGTCTAATTCACCCCTCCACTTT.

This chain connects TRBV21-1 to TRBJ1-2. TRBV21-1 is listed as a pseudogene. This CDR3 is 15 amino acids long. CDR3 coding DNA: TGTGCCAGCAGCAAAGCGGAGGGGGGGAACTATGGCTACACCTTC. This codes for CASSKAEGGNYGYTF.

This clone has a handful of counts. This chain joins TRBV2 and TRBJ1-1; possible D gene TRBD1, 6 bases. The CDR3 is made up of 14 amino acids. Trimming shortened V by 6 bases and J by 5 bases, and 16 bases separated the two germline ends. Germline lookup yields CDR1 SNHLY and CDR2 FYNNEI. The CDR3 spells CASSPGQTTTEAFF. CDR3 sequence (DNA): TGTGCCAGCAGCCCTGGACAGACGACAACTGAAGCTTTCTTT.

The rearrangement joins TRBV7-3 to TRBJ2-3; D perhaps matches TRBD2 (5 bases). Germline CDR1 reads SGHTA; CDR2 reads FQGTGA. Deletions cut 2 bases from V and 0 bases from J, with 9 bases between. The CDR3 is 15 amino acids. CDR3 amino acids: CASSLYGGSTDTQYF. In nucleotides, the CDR3 is TGTGCCAGCAGCTTATATGGCGGGAGCACAGATACGCAGTATTTT. The full variable domain, with the rest looked up from reference TRBV7-3 and TRBJ2-3, is GAGVSQTPSNKVTEKGKYVELRCDPISGHTALYWYRQSLGQGPEFLIYFQGTGAADDSGLPNDRFFAVRPEGSVSTLKIQRTERGDSAVYLCASSLYGGSTDTQYFGPGTRLTVL.

The genes are TRBV7-8 and TRBJ1-5; TRBD1 agrees at 12 bases. From germline, CDR1 is SGHVS and CDR2 FQNEAQ. With 4 bases clipped from V and 6 bases from J, the junction kept 7 bases outside the gene matches. This CDR3 spans 16 amino acids. CDR3 residues: CASSWGQGAVFQPQHF. CDR3 nucleotides: TGTGCCAGCAGCTGGGGACAGGGGGCTGTTTTTCAGCCCCAGCATTTT.

The chain combines TRBV30 with TRBJ2-7; 8 positions agree with TRBD2. J gave up 0 bases and V 2 bases, and 9 bases lay outside the gene matches. The CDR3 is made up of 16 amino acids. Per the germline V gene, CDR1 is GTSNPN and CDR2 is SVGIG (reference sequence). The CDR3 sequence: CAWSRKREGPSYEQYF. CDR3 bases: TGTGCCTGGAGTAGGAAACGGGAGGGCCCCTCCTACGAGCAGTACTTC.